These 18 T cell receptor beta chains were all obtained from the same sample, sequenced in a study of PD-1 blockade in classical Hodgkin lymphoma. Sequencing was performed with immunoSEQ multiplex PCR; in TCRdb, only in-frame clones are kept and a portion is missing. The data show about 30,000 clones, roughly 90% seen once. Stated time point: newly diagnosed, previously untreated cHL patient sample. What was sequenced was peripheral blood mononuclear cells (PBMCs). These receptors came from a human donor with classical Hodgkin lymphoma.

The chain is built from TRBV11-2 and TRBJ1-2; 7 bases map to TRBD1. CDR3 length: 14 residues. From germline, CDR1 is SGHAT and CDR2 FQNNGV. V lost 5 bases to trimming and J lost 3 bases; unmatched junction nucleotides: 6. The CDR3 here is CASSPTGYDYGYTF. The CDR3 nucleotides read TGTGCCAGCAGCCCGACAGGGTATGACTATGGCTACACCTTC.

The chain couples TRBV5-1 to TRBJ2-1; TRBD2 agrees at 11 bases. CDR3 length: 15 amino acids. V trimming: 4 bases; J trimming: 7 bases; junction bases outside the gene matches: 7. Per the germline V gene, CDR1 is SGHRS and CDR2 is YFSETQ. The CDR3 region has the DNA TGCGCCAGCAGCAAGACTAGCGGGACTCAAAATGAGCAGTTCTTC. Protein sequence: CASSKTSGTQNEQFF.

The count of this clone is one. This chain joins TRBV5-1 and TRBJ2-1; TRBD2 aligns across 8 bases. Per the germline V gene, CDR1 is SGHRS and CDR2 is YFSETQ. The CDR3 runs 16 residues. Losses at the gene ends were 5 bases for V and 9 bases for J; bases not matched to a gene: 16. The CDR3 DNA reads TGCGCCAGCAGGGCCCGGAGCGGGAGCGCCGGGAGTGAGCAGTTCTTC. Translating gives CASRARSGSAGSEQFF.

This chain joins TRBV5-1 and TRBJ2-5, with D perhaps matching TRBD1 or TRBD2 (5 bases each). The V end was cut by 3 bases, the J end by 3 bases, with 12 bases between. The CDR3 covers 14 residues. CDR1 and CDR2 from the germline V gene are SGHRS and YFSETQ. CDR3: CASSYGTLKETQYF. CDR3 nucleotide sequence: TGCGCCAGCAGCTACGGGACCCTTAAAGAGACCCAGTACTTC.

The chain uses TRBV18 and TRBJ1-4; tentative D call: TRBD1 (5 bases). The V end lost 2 bases, the J end lost 10 bases, and 14 bases lay between the germline ends. The germline V gene encodes CDR1 KGHSH and CDR2 LQKENI. The CDR3 runs to 14 residues. The CDR3 DNA reads as TGTGCCAGCTCACCAAGGGGAGGCTTTGGAAAACTGTTTTTT. Translated: CASSPRGGFGKLFF.

The genes are TRBV21-1 and TRBJ1-5; the D call in the table, TRBD1, was not verified against the DNA. TRBV21-1 is a documented pseudogene. The CDR3 length is 17 residues. CDR3 loop: CASSKPSRGEAYQPQHF. The CDR3 nucleotides read TGTGCCAGCAGCAAACCGAGCAGGGGGGAGGCCTATCAGCCCCAGCATTTT.

The chain carries TRBV14 and TRBJ2-5; maybe TRBD1 (7 bases). CDR3 length: 13 amino acids. V was cut by 6 bases and J by 5 bases, with 13 bases left in between. Germline lookup yields CDR1 SGHDN and CDR2 FVKESK. The CDR3 DNA reads TGTGCCAGCAGTGACGGAGGGGGCGAGACCCAGTACTTC. Its translation: CASSDGGGETQYF.

The V and J genes are TRBV2 and TRBJ1-2; D remains unclear. Trimming stripped 3 bases from V and 4 bases from J, with 9 bases between. CDR3 length equals 13 residues. Looked up from germline, CDR1 is SNHLY and CDR2 is FYNNEI. Here the CDR3 reads CASSDGQIYGYTF. The CDR3 DNA is TGTGCCAGCAGTGATGGCCAGATCTATGGCTACACCTTC.

V and J are TRBV29-1 and TRBJ2-3, with TRBD2 identical over 13 bases. This CDR3 is built from 17 residues. The germline V gene encodes CDR1 SQVTM and CDR2 ANQGSEA. The V segment lost 3 bases and the J segment 5 bases; nucleotides outside the gene matches: 11. CDR3 nucleotide sequence: TGCAGCGTTGAGCCGGCGGGACTAGCGGGGATTCTAGATACGCAGTATTTT. Protein product: CSVEPAGLAGILDTQYF.

This chain joins TRBV15 and TRBJ1-5; tentative D call: TRBD1 (6 bases). The CDR3 contains 17 residues. V lost 8 bases, J lost 3 bases, and 23 bases lay in between. Germline CDR1 is LNHNV and CDR2 is YYDKDF (reference sequence). The chain's CDR3 is CATSASIGTSINQPQHF. In DNA form, the CDR3 reads TGTGCCACCTCCGCAAGCATCGGGACAAGCATCAATCAGCCCCAGCATTTT.

This clone has a single count. The chain links TRBV6-5 to TRBJ1-5; D is unclear. The V gene's germline CDR1 is MNHEY and CDR2 SVGAGI. The length of the CDR3 is 14 residues. Trimming left V 4 bases short and J 4 bases short, with 11 bases between. The CDR3 nucleotides are TGTGCCAGCAGTTCCTACGGGGATAATCAGCCCCAGCATTTT. Its translation: CASSSYGDNQPQHF.

The rearrangement links TRBV7-3 to TRBJ2-5; D is perhaps TRBD2 (5 bases). The germline V and J ends were trimmed by 5 bases and 7 bases, with 11 bases remaining between them. CDR3 size: 12 residues. In germline, CDR1 is SGHTA, CDR2 FQGTGA. The CDR3, as DNA: TGTGCCAGCAGCGCCCAAGGAGGGACCCAGTACTTC. Amino acids: CASSAQGGTQYF.

The gene calls are TRBV9 and TRBJ2-2; either TRBD1 or TRBD2 may fit D (5 bases each). Germline CDR1 reads SGDLS; CDR2 reads YYNGEE. V was shortened by 2 bases and J by 2 bases, with 16 bases between the two germline ends. The CDR3 is 17 amino acids. This chain's CDR3 is CASSVGLGAINTGELFF. In DNA form, the CDR3 reads TGTGCCAGCAGCGTCGGACTCGGGGCGATAAACACCGGGGAGCTGTTTTTT.

The genes are TRBV23-1 and TRBJ2-5, with D possibly called TRBD1 or TRBD2 (5 bases each). TRBV23-1 is reported as an ORF; its role is uncertain. Trimming pared 3 bases from V and 0 bases from J, leaving 17 bases between. CDR3 length equals 17 residues. In DNA form, the CDR3 reads TGCGCCAGCAGTCACCTCCGGGACCAACTTTACCAAGAGACCCAGTACTTC. Translation: CASSHLRDQLYQETQYF.

The genes are TRBV6-5 and TRBJ2-5; 10 bases fit TRBD2. J lost 5 bases, V lost 4 bases, and 7 bases had no gene match. Germline-derived CDR1 and CDR2 are MNHEY and SVGAGI. This CDR3 is 15 amino acids long. The DNA of the CDR3 is TGTGCCAGCAGTTTAAGCGGGAGGGCCTGGGAGACCCAGTACTTC. As protein: CASSLSGRAWETQYF.

The chain links TRBV28 to TRBJ1-6; no definite D call. The V and J ends lost 7 bases and 10 bases respectively, with 11 bases between them. Looked up from germline, CDR1 is MDHEN and CDR2 is SYDVKM. The CDR3 loop spans 12 amino acids. The chain's CDR3 is CASTFVGSPLHF. The CDR3 nucleotides are TGTGCCAGCACTTTTGTGGGCTCACCCCTCCACTTT.

CDR3 in amino acids: CAISDSQGAETQYF. In DNA form, the CDR3 reads TGTGCCATCAGTGATAGTCAGGGGGCGGAGACCCAGTACTTC. The chain has TRBV10-3 and TRBJ2-5; 8 bases are shared with TRBD1. The V and J ends lost 3 bases and 5 bases, in that order; junction bases with no gene match: 5. Germline CDR1 reads ENHRY; CDR2 reads SYGVKD. The CDR3 consists of 14 residues.

The chain uses TRBV10-2 and TRBJ1-4; no firm D call. The CDR3 is made up of 12 amino acids. Germline V gene sequence: CDR1 WSHSY, CDR2 SAAADI. Trimming cost V 0 bases and J 6 bases, with 2 bases left between them. Written as DNA, the CDR3 is TGCGCCAGCAGTGAGTCGCATGAAAAACTGTTTTTT. Protein product: CASSESHEKLFF.